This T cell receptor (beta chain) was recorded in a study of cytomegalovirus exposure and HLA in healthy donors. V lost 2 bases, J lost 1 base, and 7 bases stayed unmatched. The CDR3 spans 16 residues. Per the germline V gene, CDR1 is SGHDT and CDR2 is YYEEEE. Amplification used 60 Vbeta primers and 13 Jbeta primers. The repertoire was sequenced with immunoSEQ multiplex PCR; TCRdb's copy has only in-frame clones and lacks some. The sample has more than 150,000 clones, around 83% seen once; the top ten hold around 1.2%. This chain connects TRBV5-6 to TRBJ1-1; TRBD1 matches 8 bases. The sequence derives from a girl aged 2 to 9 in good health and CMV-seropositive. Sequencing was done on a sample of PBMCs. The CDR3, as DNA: TGTGCCAGCAGCTTCGACAGGGGAGGCCCGAACACTGAAGCTTTCTTT. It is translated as CASSFDRGGPNTEAFF.